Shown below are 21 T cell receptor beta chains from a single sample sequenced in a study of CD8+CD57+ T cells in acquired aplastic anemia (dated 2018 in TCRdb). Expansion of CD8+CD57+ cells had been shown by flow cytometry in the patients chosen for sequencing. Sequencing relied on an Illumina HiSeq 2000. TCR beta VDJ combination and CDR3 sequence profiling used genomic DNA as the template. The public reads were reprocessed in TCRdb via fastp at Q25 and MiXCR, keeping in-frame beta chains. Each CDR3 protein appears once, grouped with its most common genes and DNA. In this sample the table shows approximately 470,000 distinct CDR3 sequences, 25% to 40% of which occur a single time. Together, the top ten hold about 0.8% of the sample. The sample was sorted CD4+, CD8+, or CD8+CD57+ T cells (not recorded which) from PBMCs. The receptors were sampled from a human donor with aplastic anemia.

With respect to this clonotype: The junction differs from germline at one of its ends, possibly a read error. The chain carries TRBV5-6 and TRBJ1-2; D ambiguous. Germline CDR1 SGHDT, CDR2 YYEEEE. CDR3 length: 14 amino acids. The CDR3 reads CAGSLPRTASGYTF. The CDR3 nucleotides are TGTGCCGGCAGCTTGCCAAGGACGGCGAGCGGCTACACCTTC.

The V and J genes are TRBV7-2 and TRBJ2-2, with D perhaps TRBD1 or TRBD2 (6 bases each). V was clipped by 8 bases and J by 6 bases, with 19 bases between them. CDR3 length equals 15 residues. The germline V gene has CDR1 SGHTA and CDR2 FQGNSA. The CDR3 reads CASAPGTYRAGELFF. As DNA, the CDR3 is TGTGCCAGCGCACCGGGGACTTACAGGGCCGGGGAGCTGTTTTTT.

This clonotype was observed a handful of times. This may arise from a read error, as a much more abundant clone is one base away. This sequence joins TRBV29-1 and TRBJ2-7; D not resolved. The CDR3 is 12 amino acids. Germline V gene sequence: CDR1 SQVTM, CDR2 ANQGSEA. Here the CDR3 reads CSAISSGYERYF. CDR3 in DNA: TGCAGCGCGATCTCGTCCGGGTACGAGCGGTACTTC.

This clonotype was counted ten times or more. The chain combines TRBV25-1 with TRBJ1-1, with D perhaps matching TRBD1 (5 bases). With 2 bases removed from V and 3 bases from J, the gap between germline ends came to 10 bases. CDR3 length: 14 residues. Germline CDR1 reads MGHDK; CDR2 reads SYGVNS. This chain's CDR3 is CASSEQGLDTEAFF. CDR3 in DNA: TGTGCCAGCAGTGAACAGGGTTTGGACACTGAAGCTTTCTTT. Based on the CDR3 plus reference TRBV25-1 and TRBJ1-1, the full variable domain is EADIYQTPRYLVIGTGKKITLECSQTMGHDKMYWYQQDPGMELHLIHYSYGVNSTEKGDLSSESTVSRIRTEHFPLTLESARPSHTSQYLCASSEQGLDTEAFFGQGTRLTVV.

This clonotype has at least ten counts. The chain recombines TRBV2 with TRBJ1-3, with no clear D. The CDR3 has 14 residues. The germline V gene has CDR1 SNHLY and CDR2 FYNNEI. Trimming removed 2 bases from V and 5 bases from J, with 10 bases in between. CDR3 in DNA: TGTGCCAGCAGTGAAACGGAGGCCAGAAACACCATATATTTT. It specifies CASSETEARNTIYF.

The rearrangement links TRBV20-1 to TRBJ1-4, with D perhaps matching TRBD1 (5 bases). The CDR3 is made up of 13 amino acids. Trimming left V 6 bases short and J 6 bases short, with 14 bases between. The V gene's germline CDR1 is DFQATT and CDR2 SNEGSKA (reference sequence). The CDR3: CSAIRVWDEKLFF. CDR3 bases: TGCAGTGCCATCAGGGTGTGGGATGAAAAACTGTTTTTT.

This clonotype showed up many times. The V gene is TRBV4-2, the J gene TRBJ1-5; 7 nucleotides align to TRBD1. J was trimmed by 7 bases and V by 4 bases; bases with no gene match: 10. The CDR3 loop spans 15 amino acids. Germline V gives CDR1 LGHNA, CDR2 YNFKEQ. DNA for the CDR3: TGTGCCAGCAGCCCTGTAGACAGGGACGGACAGCCCCAGCATTTT. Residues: CASSPVDRDGQPQHF.

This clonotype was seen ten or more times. The CDR3 DNA is TGTGCCAGCAGGGACAGGGGGTACACCGGGGAGCTGTTTTTT. Its protein is CASRDRGYTGELFF. The gene calls are TRBV2 and TRBJ2-2; 10 bases are a match to TRBD1. Germline CDR1 is SNHLY and CDR2 is FYNNEI. The CDR3 has 14 residues. J was trimmed by 3 bases and V by 6 bases; bases with no gene match: 1.

CDR3 sequence (DNA): TGTGCCAGCAGTTTAGTGGCAGGAATCACAGATACGCAGTATTTT. Its protein is CASSLVAGITDTQYF. This rearrangement joins TRBV12-3 or TRBV12-4 to TRBJ2-3; D ambiguous. CDR3 size: 15 residues. The V end lost 1 base, the J end lost 2 bases, and 10 bases lay between the germline ends.

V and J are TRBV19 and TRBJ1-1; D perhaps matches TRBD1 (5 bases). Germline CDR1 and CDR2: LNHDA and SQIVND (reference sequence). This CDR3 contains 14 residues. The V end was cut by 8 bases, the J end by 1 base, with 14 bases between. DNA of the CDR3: TGTGCCAGTTCCTCGTACGGGGGGAACACTGAAGCTTTCTTT. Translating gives CASSSYGGNTEAFF.

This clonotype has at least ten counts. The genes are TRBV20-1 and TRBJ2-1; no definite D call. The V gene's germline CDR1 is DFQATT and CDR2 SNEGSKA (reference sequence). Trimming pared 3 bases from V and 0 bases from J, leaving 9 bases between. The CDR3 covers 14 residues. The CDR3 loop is CSASGTSSYNEQFF. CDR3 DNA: TGCAGTGCTAGTGGCACGAGCTCCTACAATGAGCAGTTCTTC.

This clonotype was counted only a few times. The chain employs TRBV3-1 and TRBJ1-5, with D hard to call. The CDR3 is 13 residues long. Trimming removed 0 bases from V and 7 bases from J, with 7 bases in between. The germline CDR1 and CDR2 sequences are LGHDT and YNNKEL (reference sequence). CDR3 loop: CASSQEGIQPQHF. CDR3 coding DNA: TGTGCCAGCAGCCAAGAGGGTATCCAGCCCCAGCATTTT.

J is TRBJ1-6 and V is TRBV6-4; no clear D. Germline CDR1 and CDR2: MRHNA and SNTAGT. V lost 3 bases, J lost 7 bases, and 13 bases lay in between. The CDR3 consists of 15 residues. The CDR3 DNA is TGTGCCAGCAGTGAGAGTAGAGCCCTAAATTCACCCCTCCACTTT. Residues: CASSESRALNSPLHF.

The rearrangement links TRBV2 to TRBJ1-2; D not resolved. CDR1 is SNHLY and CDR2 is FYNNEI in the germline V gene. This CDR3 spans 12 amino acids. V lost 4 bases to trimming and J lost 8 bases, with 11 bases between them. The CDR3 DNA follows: TGTGCCAGCAGTGCCATGCAGTGGGGCTACACCTTC. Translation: CASSAMQWGYTF. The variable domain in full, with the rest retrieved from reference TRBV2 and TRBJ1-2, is EPEVTQTPSHQVTQMGQEVILRCVPISNHLYFYWYRQILGQKVEFLVSFYNNEISEKSEIFDDQFSVERPDGSNFTLKIRSTKLEDSAMYFCASSAMQWGYTFGSGTRLTVV.

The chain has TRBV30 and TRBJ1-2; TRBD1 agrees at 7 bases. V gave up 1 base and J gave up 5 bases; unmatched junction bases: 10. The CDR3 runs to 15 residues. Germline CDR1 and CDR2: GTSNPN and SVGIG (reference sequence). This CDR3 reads CAWSATGWFGYGYTF. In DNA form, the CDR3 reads TGTGCCTGGAGTGCGACAGGGTGGTTTGGGTATGGCTACACCTTC.

The CDR3 DNA follows: TGTGCCACCAGCAAACAAGAAAACACTGAAGCTTTCTTT. This encodes CATSKQENTEAFF. The chain recombines TRBV15 with TRBJ1-1; D is ambiguous. CDR1 is LNHNV and CDR2 is YYDKDF in the germline V gene (reference sequence). Trimming left V 4 bases short and J 2 bases short, with 8 bases between. The CDR3 spans 13 residues.

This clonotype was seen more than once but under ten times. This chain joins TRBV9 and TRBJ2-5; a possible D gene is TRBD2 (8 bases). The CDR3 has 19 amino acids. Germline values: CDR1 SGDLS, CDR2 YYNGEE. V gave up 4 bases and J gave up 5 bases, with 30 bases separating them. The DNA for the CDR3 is TGTGCCAGCAGCTTTGGACAGGTGGCCGGGGGCGGGAGGTTGGAGACCCAGTACTTC. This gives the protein CASSFGQVAGGGRLETQYF.

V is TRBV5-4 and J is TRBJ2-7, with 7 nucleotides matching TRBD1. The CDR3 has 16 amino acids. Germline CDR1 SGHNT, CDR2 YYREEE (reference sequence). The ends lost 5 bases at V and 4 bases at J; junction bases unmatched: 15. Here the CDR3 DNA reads TGTGCCAGCAGTTTAGGGCCTGGGACAGTCTTTTACGAGCAGTACTTC. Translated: CASSLGPGTVFYEQYF.

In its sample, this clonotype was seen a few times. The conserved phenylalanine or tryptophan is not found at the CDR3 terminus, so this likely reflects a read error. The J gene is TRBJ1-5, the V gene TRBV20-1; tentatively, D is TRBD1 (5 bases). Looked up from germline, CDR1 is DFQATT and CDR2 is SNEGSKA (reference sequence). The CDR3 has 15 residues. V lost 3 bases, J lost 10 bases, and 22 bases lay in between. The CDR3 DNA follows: TGCAGTGCTAGCCCCAGGGTAAGTGGAATTTATCCCCAGCATTCT. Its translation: CSASPRVSGIYPQHS.

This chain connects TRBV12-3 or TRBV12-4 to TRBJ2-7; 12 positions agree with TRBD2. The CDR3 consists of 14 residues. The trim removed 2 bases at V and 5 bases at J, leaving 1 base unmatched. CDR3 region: CASSLRTSGNEQYF. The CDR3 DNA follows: TGTGCCAGCAGTTTAAGGACTAGCGGGAACGAGCAGTACTTC.

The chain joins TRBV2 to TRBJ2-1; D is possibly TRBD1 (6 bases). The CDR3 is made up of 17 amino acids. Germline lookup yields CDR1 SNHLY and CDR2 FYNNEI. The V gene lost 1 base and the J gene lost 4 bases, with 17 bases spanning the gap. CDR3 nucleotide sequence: TGTGCCAGCAGTGAAGAAGCCGGGACACGAGGATACAATGAGCAGTTCTTC. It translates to CASSEEAGTRGYNEQFF.